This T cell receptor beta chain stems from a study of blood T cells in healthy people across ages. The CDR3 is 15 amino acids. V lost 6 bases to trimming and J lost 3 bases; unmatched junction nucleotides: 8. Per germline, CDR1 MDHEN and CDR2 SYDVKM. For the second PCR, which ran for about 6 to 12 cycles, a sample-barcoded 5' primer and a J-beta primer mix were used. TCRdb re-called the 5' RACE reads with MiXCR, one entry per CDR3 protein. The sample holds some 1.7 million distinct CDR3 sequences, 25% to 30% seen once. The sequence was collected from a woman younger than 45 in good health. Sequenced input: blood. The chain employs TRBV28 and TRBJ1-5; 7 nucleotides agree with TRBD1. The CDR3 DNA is TGTGCCAGCAGCATACCACAGGGGTACAATCAGCCCCAGCATTTT. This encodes CASSIPQGYNQPQHF.